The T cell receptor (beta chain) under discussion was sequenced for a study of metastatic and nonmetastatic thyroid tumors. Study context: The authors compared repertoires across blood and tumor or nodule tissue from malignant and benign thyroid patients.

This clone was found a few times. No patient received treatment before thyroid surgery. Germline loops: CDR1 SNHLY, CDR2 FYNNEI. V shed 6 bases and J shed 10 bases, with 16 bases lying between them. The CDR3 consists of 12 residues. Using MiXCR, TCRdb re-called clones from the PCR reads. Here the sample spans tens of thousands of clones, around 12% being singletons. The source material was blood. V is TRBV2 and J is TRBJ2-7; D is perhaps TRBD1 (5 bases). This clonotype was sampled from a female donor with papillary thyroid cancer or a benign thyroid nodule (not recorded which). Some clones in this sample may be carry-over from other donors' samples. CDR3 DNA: TGTGCCAGCAGCTTGGTGTCACAGGTTCAGTACTTC. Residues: CASSLVSQVQYF.